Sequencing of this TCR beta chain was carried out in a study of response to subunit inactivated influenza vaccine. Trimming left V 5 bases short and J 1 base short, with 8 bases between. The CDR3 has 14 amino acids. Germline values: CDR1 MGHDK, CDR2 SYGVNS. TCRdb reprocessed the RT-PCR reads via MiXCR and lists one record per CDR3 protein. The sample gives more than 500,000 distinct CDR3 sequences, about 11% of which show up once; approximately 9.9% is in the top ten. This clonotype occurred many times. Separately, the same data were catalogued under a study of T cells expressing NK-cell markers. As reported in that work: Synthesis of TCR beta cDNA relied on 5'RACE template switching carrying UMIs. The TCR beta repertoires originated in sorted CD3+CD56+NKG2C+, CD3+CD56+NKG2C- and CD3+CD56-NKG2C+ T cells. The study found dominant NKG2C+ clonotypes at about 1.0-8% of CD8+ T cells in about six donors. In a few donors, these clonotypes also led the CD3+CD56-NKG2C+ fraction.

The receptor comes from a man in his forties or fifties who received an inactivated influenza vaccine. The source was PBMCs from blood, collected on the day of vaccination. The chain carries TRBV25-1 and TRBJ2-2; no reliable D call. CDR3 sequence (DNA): TGTGCCAGCAGTAATTGGTTGAACACCGGGGAGCTGTTTTTT. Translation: CASSNWLNTGELFF.